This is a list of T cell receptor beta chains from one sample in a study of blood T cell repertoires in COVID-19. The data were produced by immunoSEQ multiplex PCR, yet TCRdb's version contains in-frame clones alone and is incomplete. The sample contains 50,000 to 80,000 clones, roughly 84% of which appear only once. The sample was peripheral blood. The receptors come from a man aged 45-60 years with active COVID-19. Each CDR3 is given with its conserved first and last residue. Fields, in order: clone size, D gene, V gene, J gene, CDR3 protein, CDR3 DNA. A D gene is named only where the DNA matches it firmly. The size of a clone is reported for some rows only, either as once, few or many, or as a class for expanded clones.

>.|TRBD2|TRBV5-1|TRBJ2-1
CASTLGIRTGGRPSGGYNEQFF
TGCGCCAGCACACTCGGTATAAGGACCGGAGGTAGGCCTAGCGGAGGGTACAATGAGCAGTTCTTC
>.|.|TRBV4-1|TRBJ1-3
CASSQDRGTGNTIYF
TGCGCCAGCAGCCAAGATCGAGGGACTGGAAACACCATATATTTT
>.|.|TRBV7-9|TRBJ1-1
CASSLTVRNTEAFF
TGTGCCAGCAGCTTAACGGTTCGGAACACTGAAGCTTTCTTT
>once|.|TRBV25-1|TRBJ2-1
CASSPPGGGNEQFF
TGTGCCAGCAGTCCCCCCGGCGGCGGCAATGAGCAGTTCTTC
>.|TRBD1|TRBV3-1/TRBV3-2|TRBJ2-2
CASSQISRGRGTGELFF
TGTGCCAGCAGCCAGATATCCAGGGGGCGCGGCACCGGGGAGCTGTTTTTT
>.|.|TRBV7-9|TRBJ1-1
CASSSRQENTEAFF
TGTGCCAGCAGCTCAAGACAGGAAAACACTGAAGCTTTCTTT
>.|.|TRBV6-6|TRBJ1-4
CATYPGPRGVEKLFF
TGTGCCACCTACCCGGGACCGCGGGGGGTAGAAAAACTGTTTTTT
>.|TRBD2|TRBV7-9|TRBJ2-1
CASSPGEAGRNEQFF
TGTGCCAGCAGCCCCGGTGAAGCGGGACGCAATGAGCAGTTCTTC
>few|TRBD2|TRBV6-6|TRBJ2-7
CASRPGTSGGYEQYF
TGTGCCAGCAGACCGGGGACTAGCGGAGGATACGAGCAGTACTTC
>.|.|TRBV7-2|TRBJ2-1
CASSLGLSIHEQFF
TGTGCCAGCAGCTTAGGACTTTCTATACATGAGCAGTTCTTC
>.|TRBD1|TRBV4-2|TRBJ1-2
CASSQDSPTGGNGYTF
TGTGCCAGCAGCCAAGATTCCCCTACAGGGGGGAATGGCTACACCTTC
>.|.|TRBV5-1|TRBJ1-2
CASSLGDTNYGYTF
TGCGCCAGCAGCTTAGGGGACACTAACTATGGCTACACCTTC
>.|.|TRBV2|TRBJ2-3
CASSAAPSGTDTQYF
TGTGCCAGCAGTGCCGCCCCGTCGGGCACAGATACGCAGTATTTT
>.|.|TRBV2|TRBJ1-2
CASSWDTNYGYTF
TGTGCCAGCAGTTGGGACACCAACTATGGCTACACCTTC
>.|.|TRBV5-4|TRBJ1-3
CASSLEGSTGNTIYF
TGTGCCAGCAGCTTGGAGGGGTCGACTGGAAACACCATATATTTT
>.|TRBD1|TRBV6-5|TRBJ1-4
CASSNGQGATEKLFF
TGTGCCAGCAGTAACGGACAGGGGGCAACTGAAAAACTGTTTTTT
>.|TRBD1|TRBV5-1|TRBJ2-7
CASSTGTGDYEQYF
TGCGCCAGCAGCACCGGGACAGGGGATTACGAGCAGTACTTC
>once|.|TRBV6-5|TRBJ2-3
CASSYRGDTQYF
TGTGCCAGCAGTTATAGAGGAGATACGCAGTATTTT
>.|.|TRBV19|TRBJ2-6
CASSLASGANVLTF
TGTGCCAGTAGTCTAGCCTCGGGGGCCAACGTCCTGACTTTC
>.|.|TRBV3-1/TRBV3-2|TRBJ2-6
CASSQGMGGTPSGANVLTF
TGTGCCAGCAGCCAAGGAATGGGGGGTACACCCTCTGGGGCCAACGTCCTGACTTTC
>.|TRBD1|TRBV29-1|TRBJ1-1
CSVEGQPLTEAFF
TGCAGCGTTGAGGGACAGCCGCTCACTGAAGCTTTCTTT
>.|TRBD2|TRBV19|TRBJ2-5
CASSIGNGGGEETQYF
TGTGCCAGTAGTATAGGTAACGGGGGGGGAGAAGAGACCCAGTACTTC
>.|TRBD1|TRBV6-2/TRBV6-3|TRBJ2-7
CASSYGGTGGYEQYF
TGTGCCAGCAGTTACGGGGGGACAGGGGGCTACGAGCAGTACTTC
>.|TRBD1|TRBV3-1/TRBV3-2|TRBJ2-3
CASSQPDRVGTDTQYF
TGTGCCAGCAGCCAGCCCGACAGGGTGGGAACAGATACGCAGTATTTT
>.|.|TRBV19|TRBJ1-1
CASSITGSNTEAFF
TGTGCCAGTAGTATCACAGGGTCCAACACTGAAGCTTTCTTT
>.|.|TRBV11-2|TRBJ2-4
CASSLRVGVKNIQYF
TGTGCCAGCAGCTTACGTGTAGGGGTCAAAAACATTCAGTACTTC
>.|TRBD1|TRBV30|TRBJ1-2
CAWSKRTGRFNYGYTF
TGTGCCTGGAGCAAAAGGACAGGGCGTTTTAACTATGGCTACACCTTC
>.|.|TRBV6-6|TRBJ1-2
CASSYPSQGPHGYTF
TGTGCCAGCAGTTACCCATCCCAGGGCCCACATGGCTACACCTTC
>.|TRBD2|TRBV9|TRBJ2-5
CASSVGTSGSVTETQYF
TGTGCCAGCAGCGTAGGGACTAGCGGGAGCGTCACGGAGACCCAGTACTTC
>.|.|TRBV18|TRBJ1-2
CASSPGRQDGYTF
TGTGCCAGCTCACCGGGCCGTCAGGATGGCTACACCTTC
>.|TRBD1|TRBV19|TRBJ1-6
CASSIVGTDNSPLHF
TGTGCCAGTAGTATAGTTGGGACAGATAATTCACCCCTCCACTTT
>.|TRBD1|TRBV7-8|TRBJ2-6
CASSLVGSGQAGANVLTF
TGTGCCAGCAGCTTAGTGGGTTCTGGACAGGCTGGGGCCAACGTCCTGACTTTC
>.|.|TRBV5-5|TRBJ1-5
CASSPAGINQPQHF
TGTGCCAGCAGCCCGGCAGGGATCAATCAGCCCCAGCATTTT
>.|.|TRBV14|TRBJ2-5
CASSTTIRLETQYF
TGTGCCAGCAGCACGACTATTAGACTAGAGACCCAGTACTTC
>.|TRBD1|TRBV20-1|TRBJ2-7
CSARDRFEQYF
TGCAGTGCCAGGGACAGGTTCGAGCAGTACTTC
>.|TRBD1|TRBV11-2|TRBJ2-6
CASSFKGQGNGANVLTF
TGTGCCAGCAGCTTCAAGGGACAGGGCAATGGGGCCAACGTCCTGACTTTC
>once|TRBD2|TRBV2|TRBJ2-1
CASSLPPSGIDNEQFF
TGTGCCAGCAGCCTCCCCCCTAGCGGAATCGACAATGAGCAGTTCTTC
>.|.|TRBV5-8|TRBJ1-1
CASPWRGTTEAFF
TGTGCCAGCCCCTGGCGGGGGACCACTGAAGCTTTCTTT
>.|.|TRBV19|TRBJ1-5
CASSNSLSNQPQHF
TGTGCCAGTAGTAACAGCCTTAGCAATCAGCCCCAGCATTTT
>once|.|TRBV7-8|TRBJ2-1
CASSLAGPFPYNEQFF
TGTGCCAGCAGCTTAGCGGGGCCGTTCCCCTACAATGAGCAGTTCTTC
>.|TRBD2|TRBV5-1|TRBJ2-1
CASSSSGFSYNEQFF
TGCGCCAGCAGCTCTAGCGGGTTCTCCTACAATGAGCAGTTCTTC
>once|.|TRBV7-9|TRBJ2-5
CASSLASIRETKQETQYF
TGTGCCAGCAGCTTAGCGTCTATACGGGAGACAAAGCAAGAGACCCAGTACTTC
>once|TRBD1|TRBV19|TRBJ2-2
CASSKKGAITGELFF
TGTGCCAGTAGTAAAAAGGGGGCGATCACCGGGGAGCTGTTTTTT
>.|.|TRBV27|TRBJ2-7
CASSLFLASPTYEQYF
TGTGCCAGCAGTTTATTTTTGGCCAGTCCCACCTACGAGCAGTACTTC
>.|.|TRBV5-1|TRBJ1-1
CASSLEQGRTEAFF
TGCGCCAGCAGCTTGGAGCAGGGGCGCACTGAAGCTTTCTTT
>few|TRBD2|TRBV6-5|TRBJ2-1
CASSYEIAGSNEQFF
TGTGCCAGCAGTTACGAGATAGCGGGGAGCAATGAGCAGTTCTTC
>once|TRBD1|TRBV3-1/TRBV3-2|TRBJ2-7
CASSQATGGYEQYF
TGTGCCAGCAGCCAAGCGACAGGGGGCTACGAGCAGTACTTC
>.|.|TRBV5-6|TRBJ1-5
CASSLVGSNQPQHF
TGTGCCAGCAGCTTGGTCGGGAGCAATCAGCCCCAGCATTTT
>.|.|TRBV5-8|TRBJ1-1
CASSLAFPRVMNTEAFF
TGTGCCAGCAGCTTGGCCTTTCCTCGGGTTATGAACACTGAAGCTTTCTTT
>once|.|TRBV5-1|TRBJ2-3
CASSSSSDGDTQYF
TGCGCCAGCAGCTCGTCTAGCGACGGAGATACGCAGTATTTT
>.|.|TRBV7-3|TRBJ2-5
CASSLNRGETQYF
TGTGCCAGCAGCTTGAACCGAGGGGAGACCCAGTACTTC
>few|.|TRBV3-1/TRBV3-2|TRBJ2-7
CASSQDPSSYEQYF
TGTGCCAGCAGCCAAGATCCCAGCTCCTACGAGCAGTACTTC
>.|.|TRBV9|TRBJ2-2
CASSAYYTYTGELFF
TGTGCCAGCAGCGCCTACTACACCTACACCGGGGAGCTGTTTTTT
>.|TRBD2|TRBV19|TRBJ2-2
CASSWQRESAGELFF
TGTGCCAGTAGCTGGCAGCGGGAGTCGGCCGGGGAGCTGTTTTTT
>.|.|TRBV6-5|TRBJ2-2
CASTRVGTGELFF
TGTGCCAGCACCAGGGTGGGCACCGGGGAGCTGTTTTTT